These T cell receptor beta chains were read from a single sample in a study of blood T cell repertoires in COVID-19. Only in-frame clones appear in the TCRdb table, and some are missing; sequencing was by immunoSEQ multiplex PCR. This table has roughly 8,500 clones, 88% appearing once. Sample: peripheral blood. The receptor source for this set is a woman in her forties or fifties with active or convalescent COVID-19. Each CDR3 is given with its conserved first and last residue. D genes are given only for firm matches. Clone size, where shown, is once, few, many, or a class for clones that have expanded.

J: TRBJ1-1
V: TRBV14
D: NA
size: NA
CDR3: CASSQETSNTEAFF
DNA: TGTGCCAGCAGCCAAGAGACATCGAACACTGAAGCTTTCTTT

J: TRBJ2-2
V: TRBV28
D: TRBD1
size: once
CDR3: CASSLPWYRGRHGELFF
DNA: TGTGCCAGCAGTTTACCCTGGTACAGGGGGCGTCACGGGGAGCTGTTTTTT

J: TRBJ2-4
V: TRBV10-3
D: TRBD2
size: NA
CDR3: CAISESGLAENIQYF
DNA: TGTGCCATCAGTGAGAGTGGACTAGCCGAAAACATTCAGTACTTC

J: TRBJ1-2
V: TRBV2
D: NA
size: NA
CDR3: CASRGQQEAHHGYTF
DNA: TGTGCCAGCAGGGGGCAACAGGAAGCCCACCATGGCTACACCTTC

J: TRBJ1-5
V: TRBV10-2
D: NA
size: NA
CDR3: CASSPKESQPQHF
DNA: TGCGCCAGCAGCCCAAAGGAGTCTCAGCCCCAGCATTTT

J: TRBJ2-7
V: TRBV10-1
D: TRBD1
size: NA
CDR3: CASCGPRDRGARSYEQYF
DNA: TGCGCCAGCTGTGGACCGCGGGACAGGGGTGCCCGCTCCTACGAGCAGTACTTC

J: TRBJ1-6
V: TRBV6-2/TRBV6-3
D: NA
size: NA
CDR3: CASSYGSNSPLHF
DNA: TGTGCCAGCAGTTATGGCAGTAATTCACCCCTCCACTTT

J: TRBJ2-3
V: TRBV6-2/TRBV6-3
D: TRBD2
size: NA
CDR3: CASRPGTSGRDTQYF
DNA: TGTGCCAGCAGACCTGGGACTAGCGGGAGGGATACGCAGTATTTT

J: TRBJ1-2
V: TRBV18
D: TRBD1
size: NA
CDR3: CASSHNTDRGYGYTF
DNA: TGTGCCAGCTCCCATAACACGGACAGGGGCTACGGCTACACCTTC

J: TRBJ2-1
V: TRBV10-3
D: NA
size: once
CDR3: CAISESEPTGQFF
DNA: TGTGCCATCAGTGAGTCAGAACCCACAGGGCAGTTCTTC

J: TRBJ1-2
V: TRBV28
D: NA
size: NA
CDR3: CASSLSGEIYGYTF
DNA: TGTGCCAGCAGCCTCTCGGGGGAAATCTATGGCTACACCTTC

J: TRBJ1-1
V: TRBV5-1
D: NA
size: once
CDR3: CASAREGSRGTEAFF
DNA: TGCGCCAGCGCCCGGGAGGGTTCCCGGGGCACTGAAGCTTTCTTT

J: TRBJ1-3
V: TRBV19
D: NA
size: NA
CDR3: CASSPETVPGNTIYF
DNA: TGTGCCAGTAGTCCAGAGACAGTACCTGGAAACACCATATATTTT

J: TRBJ2-7
V: TRBV13
D: NA
size: few
CDR3: CASSPQDMYEQYF
DNA: TGTGCCAGCAGCCCGCAGGATATGTACGAGCAGTACTTC

J: TRBJ1-3
V: TRBV14
D: NA
size: once
CDR3: CASSQQDFSGNTIYF
DNA: TGTGCCAGCAGCCAACAGGATTTCTCTGGAAACACCATATATTTT

J: TRBJ2-5
V: TRBV9
D: TRBD2
size: NA
CDR3: CASTGTSGGPEETQYF
DNA: TGTGCCAGCACCGGGACTAGCGGGGGGCCGGAAGAGACCCAGTACTTC

J: TRBJ2-7
V: TRBV10-3
D: TRBD2
size: NA
CDR3: CAIRGLRDEQYF
DNA: TGTGCCATCAGGGGACTACGTGACGAGCAGTACTTC

J: TRBJ1-2
V: TRBV24-1
D: TRBD1
size: NA
CDR3: CATWQDRENYGYTF
DNA: TGTGCCACCTGGCAGGACAGGGAAAACTATGGCTACACCTTC

J: TRBJ1-5
V: TRBV5-6
D: TRBD1
size: NA
CDR3: CASSLGQGANNQPQHF
DNA: TGTGCCAGCAGCTTGGGACAGGGGGCGAACAATCAGCCCCAGCATTTT

J: TRBJ2-2
V: TRBV7-9
D: NA
size: few
CDR3: CATGPPRVGELFF
DNA: TGTGCCACCGGTCCGCCGCGGGTCGGGGAGCTGTTTTTT

J: TRBJ2-1
V: TRBV4-1
D: NA
size: NA
CDR3: CASSQSGPSYNEQFF
DNA: TGCGCCAGCAGCCAGAGCGGGCCGTCCTACAATGAGCAGTTCTTC

J: TRBJ2-3
V: TRBV28
D: TRBD2
size: NA
CDR3: CASSPRESGTDTQYF
DNA: TGTGCCAGCAGTCCGCGGGAGTCGGGCACAGATACGCAGTATTTT

J: TRBJ1-5
V: TRBV27
D: TRBD1
size: NA
CDR3: CASSDRGHNQPQHF
DNA: TGTGCCAGCAGTGACAGGGGGCACAATCAGCCCCAGCATTTT

J: TRBJ1-1
V: TRBV10-3
D: NA
size: NA
CDR3: CAISVGGERTEAFF
DNA: TGTGCCATCAGTGTGGGGGGGGAAAGGACTGAAGCTTTCTTT

J: TRBJ1-1
V: TRBV28
D: NA
size: NA
CDR3: CASSPTPGVGAFF
DNA: TGTGCCAGCAGTCCAACCCCCGGGGTTGGGGCTTTCTTT

J: TRBJ1-1
V: TRBV3-1/TRBV3-2
D: NA
size: NA
CDR3: CASSHQALNTEAFF
DNA: TGTGCCAGCAGCCATCAAGCACTGAACACTGAAGCTTTCTTT

J: TRBJ2-5
V: TRBV29-1
D: NA
size: few
CDR3: CSGWGPARGGEETQYF
DNA: TGCAGCGGATGGGGCCCCGCGAGGGGCGGGGAAGAGACCCAGTACTTC

J: TRBJ1-1
V: TRBV28
D: TRBD1
size: few
CDR3: CASSRDRVTEAFF
DNA: TGTGCCAGCAGTCGGGACAGGGTCACTGAAGCTTTCTTT

J: TRBJ1-3
V: TRBV7-6
D: TRBD1
size: NA
CDR3: CASSLELQGVGNTIYF
DNA: TGTGCCAGCAGCTTAGAGTTGCAGGGGGTTGGAAACACCATATATTTT

J: TRBJ2-3
V: TRBV19
D: TRBD2
size: NA
CDR3: CASSKIAGGKTDTQYF
DNA: TGTGCCAGTAGTAAAATAGCGGGAGGTAAAACAGATACGCAGTATTTT

J: TRBJ2-7
V: TRBV6-5
D: TRBD1
size: NA
CDR3: CATLSPQGRYEQYF
DNA: TGTGCCACCCTCTCACCACAGGGGCGCTACGAGCAGTACTTC

J: TRBJ2-7
V: TRBV15
D: TRBD1
size: NA
CDR3: CATSRALGGYDEQYF
DNA: TGTGCCACCAGCAGAGCGTTAGGGGGCTACGACGAGCAGTACTTC

J: TRBJ1-1
V: TRBV5-6
D: NA
size: NA
CDR3: CASSLGQIPEAFF
DNA: TGTGCCAGCAGCTTGGGACAGATCCCTGAAGCTTTCTTT

J: TRBJ1-1
V: TRBV7-6
D: NA
size: once
CDR3: CASSLGGDTEAFF
DNA: TGTGCCAGCAGCTTGGGGGGGGACACTGAAGCTTTCTTT

J: TRBJ2-7
V: TRBV6-2/TRBV6-3
D: NA
size: NA
CDR3: CASSSGLFHEQYF
DNA: TGTGCCAGCAGTTCCGGACTCTTCCACGAGCAGTACTTC

J: TRBJ2-5
V: TRBV28
D: TRBD2
size: NA
CDR3: CASSFLAGGAGETQYF
DNA: TGTGCCAGCAGTTTTTTAGCGGGAGGGGCGGGAGAGACCCAGTACTTC

J: TRBJ2-7
V: TRBV15
D: NA
size: NA
CDR3: CATSRGLLTEPYEQYF
DNA: TGTGCCACCAGCAGGGGGCTATTGACAGAACCCTACGAGCAGTACTTC

J: TRBJ1-5
V: TRBV13
D: NA
size: NA
CDR3: CASSLGLLNQPQHF
DNA: TGTGCCAGCAGCCTGGGACTGCTGAATCAGCCCCAGCATTTT

J: TRBJ1-1
V: TRBV28
D: NA
size: NA
CDR3: CASSLYRLNTEAFF
DNA: TGTGCCAGCAGTTTATACAGATTGAACACTGAAGCTTTCTTT

J: TRBJ1-4
V: TRBV2
D: TRBD1
size: NA
CDR3: CASRTQGAREKLFF
DNA: TGTGCCAGCAGGACTCAGGGGGCCCGTGAAAAACTGTTTTTT

J: TRBJ2-1
V: TRBV6-5
D: NA
size: NA
CDR3: CASKVAGTNEQFF
DNA: TGTGCCAGCAAAGTGGCAGGGACTAATGAGCAGTTCTTC

J: TRBJ2-7
V: TRBV10-3
D: TRBD2
size: few
CDR3: CAINPAGLSYEQYF
DNA: TGTGCCATCAATCCAGCGGGACTGTCCTACGAGCAGTACTTC

J: TRBJ2-3
V: TRBV3-1/TRBV3-2
D: NA
size: NA
CDR3: CASSPHSTTQYF
DNA: TGTGCCAGCAGCCCCCATAGTACTACGCAGTATTTT